One sample yielded the 25 T cell receptor beta chains listed below, sequenced in a study of immune evolution from preneoplasia to lung adenocarcinoma (dated by TCRdb to the early 2020s). Libraries were built with the immunoSEQ multiplex PCR assay. The table was pulled from immuneACCESS by TCRdb, which kept in-frame rearrangements only. Such tables lose some clones; where checked, under half of the loss comes from unresolved V genes, and the rest has no known cause. The sample data list fewer than 13,000 clones, and approximately 85% of these were observed just once. The top ten clonotypes cover around 3.5% of the sample. Sequenced: FFPE minimally invasive lung adenocarcinoma tissue. This specimen's cell subset or site label, per the study, means: micro-invasive lung adenocarcinoma (MIA). The receptors derive from a person aged 70 to 79 with lung adenocarcinoma.

The V gene is TRBV5-1, the J gene TRBJ1-2; tentatively, D is TRBD1 (6 bases). Germline CDR1 SGHRS, CDR2 YFSETQ. This CDR3 has 11 amino acids. Trimming cost V 5 bases and J 7 bases, with 9 bases left between them. CDR3 loop: CASSTGIGYTF. As DNA, the CDR3 is TGCGCCAGCAGTACAGGGATTGGCTACACCTTC.

The rearrangement uses TRBV4-2 and TRBJ1-5; no firm D call. The CDR3 extends over 14 amino acids. Germline lookup yields CDR1 LGHNA and CDR2 YNFKEQ. V shed 1 base and J shed 4 bases, with 8 bases lying between them. Here the CDR3 DNA reads TGTGCCAGCAGCCAAGGGGCGGGGAATCAGCCCCAGCATTTT. This encodes CASSQGAGNQPQHF.

The V and J genes are TRBV5-4 and TRBJ1-2, with D perhaps TRBD1 (6 bases). Germline loops: CDR1 SGHNT, CDR2 YYREEE (reference sequence). Between the trimmed V and J ends, which lost 2 bases and 5 bases, there was a span of 16 bases. The CDR3 has 15 residues. The CDR3 region has the DNA TGTGCCAGCAGCTTAGGGGGGGTGGGGAGGTATGGCTACACCTTC. Translating it yields CASSLGGVGRYGYTF.

This clone was seen a few times. J is TRBJ1-1 and V is TRBV6-5; 8 bases map to TRBD1. The germline V gene encodes CDR1 MNHEY and CDR2 SVGAGI. J gave up 8 bases and V 8 bases, and 7 bases lay outside the gene matches. The CDR3 length is 12 residues. CDR3 residues: CASLTGAAEAFF. The CDR3 DNA reads as TGTGCCAGCCTGACAGGGGCAGCGGAAGCTTTCTTT.

The chain couples TRBV10-3 to TRBJ2-1; the D gene is possibly TRBD2 (6 bases). Germline V gene data show CDR1 as ENHRY and CDR2 as SYGVKD. The CDR3 is made up of 13 amino acids. V was pared by 0 bases and J by 7 bases, with 7 bases between. The CDR3 reads CAISESGLNEQFF. The CDR3 region has the DNA TGTGCCATCAGTGAGTCCGGACTAAATGAGCAGTTCTTC.

V gene TRBV6-1 combines with J gene TRBJ1-2, with 8 bases matching TRBD1. The CDR3 spans 13 residues. The V gene's germline CDR1 is MNHNS and CDR2 SASEGT. Unmatched junction bases numbered 6, after V lost 6 bases and J lost 6 bases. The CDR3 bases are TGTGCCAGCAGGTCAACAGGGGGGGATGGCTACACCTTC. It encodes CASRSTGGDGYTF.

The chain carries TRBV19 and TRBJ2-4, with no clear D. The CDR3 is made up of 14 amino acids. Germline lookup yields CDR1 LNHDA and CDR2 SQIVND (reference sequence). Trimming removed 6 bases at V and 4 bases at J, with 13 bases between. CDR3 nucleotides: TGTGCCAGTAGAGAAGGGTCGGCTAAAAACATTCAGTACTTC. This codes for CASREGSAKNIQYF.

The chain carries TRBV5-4 and TRBJ2-2; 8 nucleotides agree with TRBD2. The CDR3 has 16 residues. Looked up from germline, CDR1 is SGHNT and CDR2 is YYREEE (reference sequence). V trimming: 3 bases; J trimming: 4 bases; junction bases outside the gene matches: 8. DNA of the CDR3: TGTGCCAGCAGCTCGGGGGGGAGGATACTCACCGGGGAGCTGTTTTTT. Its translation: CASSSGGRILTGELFF.

The chain is built from TRBV7-9 and TRBJ2-1; D is possibly TRBD1 (6 bases). CDR1 is SEHNR, CDR2 FQNEAQ, per germline (reference sequence). V shed 4 bases and J shed 1 base, with 8 bases lying between them. The CDR3 length is 14 residues. CDR3 amino acids: CASSSRGSYNEQFF. DNA of the CDR3: TGTGCCAGCAGCTCAAGGGGGTCCTACAATGAGCAGTTCTTC.

This sequence joins TRBV6-5 and TRBJ1-3, with no clear D. This CDR3 is built from 12 residues. Deletions cut 6 bases from V and 2 bases from J, with 5 bases between. Germline V gene data show CDR1 as MNHEY and CDR2 as SVGAGI. CDR3 sequence: CASRKTGNTIYF. As DNA, the CDR3 is TGTGCCAGCAGGAAGACTGGAAACACCATATATTTT.

V usage is TRBV7-3 and J usage is TRBJ1-2, with 9 nucleotides matching TRBD1. Germline CDR1 SGHTA, CDR2 FQGTGA. J lost 0 bases, V lost 3 bases, and 2 bases had no gene match. The CDR3 is 15 amino acids. The CDR3 region is CASSLGQGTNYGYTF. CDR3 coding DNA: TGTGCCAGCAGCTTGGGACAGGGAACTAACTATGGCTACACCTTC. The whole variable domain, remainder taken from reference TRBV7-3 and TRBJ1-2, is GAGVSQTPSNKVTEKGKYVELRCDPISGHTALYWYRQSLGQGPEFLIYFQGTGAADDSGLPNDRFFAVRPEGSVSTLKIQRTERGDSAVYLCASSLGQGTNYGYTFGSGTRLTVV.

The rearrangement uses TRBV28 and TRBJ1-1, with D perhaps TRBD1 (5 bases). This CDR3 contains 13 residues. CDR1 is MDHEN, CDR2 SYDVKM, per germline. Trimming cost V 7 bases and J 5 bases, with 14 bases left between them. In nucleotides, the CDR3 is TGTGCCAGCATCCAAAGCCGGGGGACTGAAGCTTTCTTT. Encoded protein: CASIQSRGTEAFF.

The V gene is TRBV11-2, the J gene TRBJ2-1; 8 nucleotides align to TRBD1. V lost 3 bases and J lost 8; bases outside the gene matches: 3. CDR1 SGHAT and CDR2 FQNNGV come from the germline V gene. The length of the CDR3 is 13 residues. In DNA form, the CDR3 reads TGTGCCAGCAGCTTTCAGGGGGCGGATGAGCAGTTCTTC. This sequence encodes CASSFQGADEQFF.

The chain uses TRBV27 and TRBJ2-7; D is perhaps TRBD2 (6 bases). V was trimmed by 5 bases and J by 3 bases, leaving 17 bases between them. The CDR3 is made up of 15 amino acids. Per the germline V gene, CDR1 is MNHEY and CDR2 is SMNVEV (reference sequence). The CDR3 coding sequence is TGTGCCAGCAGTCCCCAGGAGGGTGGTGTCTACGAGCAGTACTTC. Translated, it gives CASSPQEGGVYEQYF.

This clone was seen more than once but under ten times. The chain joins TRBV4-1 to TRBJ2-7; D is tentatively TRBD1 or TRBD2 (6 bases each). The CDR3 is 18 amino acids. Germline V CDR1 and CDR2: MGHRA, YSYEKL. V was cut by 0 bases and J by 3 bases, with 21 bases left in between. The CDR3 nucleotides are TGCGCCAGCAGCCAAGATATCATCGTATGGGGGGCAGGCTACGAGCAGTACTTC. Translating it yields CASSQDIIVWGAGYEQYF.

This clone has more than one count but fewer than ten. The chain is built from TRBV27 and TRBJ1-3; D uncertain. The V gene's germline CDR1 is MNHEY and CDR2 SMNVEV (reference sequence). This CDR3 has 13 residues. V dropped 2 bases and J dropped 4 bases, with 6 bases sitting between them. CDR3 DNA: TGTGCCAGCAGTTTAGGCCGGGGAAACACCATATATTTT. It is translated as CASSLGRGNTIYF.

This chain joins TRBV6-1 and TRBJ2-7, with D tentatively TRBD1 (5 bases). Per germline, CDR1 MNHNS and CDR2 SASEGT. The V end was cut by 5 bases, the J end by 3 bases, with 8 bases between. CDR3 size: 12 residues. The CDR3, as DNA: TGTGCCAGCAGTTTAGACAGCTACGAGCAGTACTTC. The encoded protein is CASSLDSYEQYF.

V gene TRBV6-1 combines with J gene TRBJ1-2, with D possibly TRBD1 on 5 matching bases. This CDR3 is built from 13 residues. Germline CDR1 is MNHNS and CDR2 is SASEGT. V lost 5 bases to trimming and J lost 2 bases, with 9 bases between them. DNA of the CDR3: TGTGCCAGCAGTCCGACAGCCAACTATGGCTACACCTTC. Translation: CASSPTANYGYTF.

The chain recombines TRBV6-6 with TRBJ1-5, with 7 bases matching TRBD1. From germline, CDR1 is MNHNY and CDR2 SVGAGI (reference sequence). This CDR3 is 15 amino acids long. With 6 bases clipped from V and 1 base from J, the junction kept 6 bases outside the gene matches. The CDR3 sequence: CASSPTGSSNQPQHF. The CDR3 coding sequence is TGTGCCAGCAGCCCGACAGGGTCAAGCAATCAGCCCCAGCATTTT.

This clone was recorded a few times. The chain carries TRBV28 and TRBJ2-2; weak D call: TRBD1 (5 bases). This CDR3 region has 15 residues. Trimming left V 6 bases short and J 3 bases short, with 14 bases between. Germline CDR1 reads MDHEN; CDR2 reads SYDVKM. This CDR3 reads CASSPTVDHTGELFF. CDR3 coding DNA: TGTGCCAGCAGCCCGACAGTCGATCACACCGGGGAGCTGTTTTTT.

The chain combines TRBV19 with TRBJ1-1; D might be TRBD1 (5 bases). This CDR3 has 13 amino acids. V lost 3 bases, J lost 3 bases, and 8 bases lay in between. The germline CDR1 and CDR2 sequences are LNHDA and SQIVND (reference sequence). CDR3 DNA sequence: TGTGCCAGTAGTATTGGGGCGGACACTGAAGCTTTCTTT. This sequence encodes CASSIGADTEAFF.

The chain employs TRBV28 and TRBJ2-7; 9 positions match TRBD2. Germline V CDR1 and CDR2: MDHEN, SYDVKM. This CDR3 spans 15 amino acids. Germline trimming cut 6 bases from V and 2 bases from J; bases unmatched to any gene: 8. CDR3 nucleotide sequence: TGTGCCAGCAGCGCCGCGGGGGGGAAACCCTACGAGCAGTACTTC. Translation gives CASSAAGGKPYEQYF.

The chain employs TRBV7-9 and TRBJ1-1, with D perhaps TRBD1 (6 bases). The CDR3 covers 12 residues. Trimming left V 5 bases short and J 11 bases short, with 15 bases between. Germline V gene lookup returns CDR1 SEHNR and CDR2 FQNEAQ (reference sequence). CDR3: CASSATGHGAFF. The CDR3 DNA is TGTGCCAGCAGCGCCACGGGACACGGGGCTTTCTTT.

V gene TRBV28 combines with J gene TRBJ1-1; D not certain. This CDR3 has 15 residues. CDR1 and CDR2 from the germline V gene are MDHEN and SYDVKM. Trimming removed 3 bases from V and 1 base from J, with 12 bases in between. The CDR3 nucleotides read TGTGCCAGCAGTTTTCTGGCAGCCGGGAACACTGAAGCTTTCTTT. Encoded protein: CASSFLAAGNTEAFF. The whole variable domain, filled in from reference TRBV28 and TRBJ1-1, reads DVKVTQSSRYLVKRTGEKVFLECVQDMDHENMFWYRQDPGLGLRLIYFSYDVKMKEKGDIPEGYSVSREKKERFSLILESASTNQTSMYLCASSFLAAGNTEAFFGQGTRLTVV.

DNA for the CDR3: TGTGCCAGCAGACCCGAAGCTAACTATGGCTACACCTTC. Protein sequence: CASRPEANYGYTF. The chain joins TRBV7-9 to TRBJ1-2; D unresolved. Germline V gives CDR1 SEHNR, CDR2 FQNEAQ (reference sequence). Trimming removed 6 bases from V and 0 bases from J, with 8 bases in between. The CDR3 consists of 13 residues.